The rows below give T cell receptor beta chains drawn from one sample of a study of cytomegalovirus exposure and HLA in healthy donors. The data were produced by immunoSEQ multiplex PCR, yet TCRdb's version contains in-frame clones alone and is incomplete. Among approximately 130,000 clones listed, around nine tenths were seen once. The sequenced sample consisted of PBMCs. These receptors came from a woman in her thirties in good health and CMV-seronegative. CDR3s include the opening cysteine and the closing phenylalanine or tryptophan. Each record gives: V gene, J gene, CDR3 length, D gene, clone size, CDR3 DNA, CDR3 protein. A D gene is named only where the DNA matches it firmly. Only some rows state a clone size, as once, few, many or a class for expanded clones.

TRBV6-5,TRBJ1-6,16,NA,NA,TGTGCCAGCAGTTACTCGACGGGGGGGTGGGGTTCACCCCTCCACTTT,CASSYSTGGWGSPLHF
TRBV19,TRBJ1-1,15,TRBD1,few,TGTGCCAGTAGTGGCGACAGGGGGAGGGGCACTGAAGCTTTCTTT,CASSGDRGRGTEAFF
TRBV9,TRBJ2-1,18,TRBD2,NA,TGTGCCAGCAGCGTAGCGTCTAGTAGGAGACTAGCGATAAATGAGCAGTTCTTC,CASSVASSRRLAINEQFF
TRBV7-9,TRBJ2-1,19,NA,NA,TGTGCCAGCAGCTCCCGCCCATTATTACGGGGGGCACTGTACAATGAGCAGTTCTTC,CASSSRPLLRGALYNEQFF
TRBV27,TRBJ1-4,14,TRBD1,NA,TGTGCCAGCAGCCACAGGGGGACTAATGAAAAACTGTTTTTT,CASSHRGTNEKLFF
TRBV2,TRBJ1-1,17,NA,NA,TGTGCCAGCAGTGATCCTACGGGGAGCAATATGAACACTGAAGCTTTCTTT,CASSDPTGSNMNTEAFF
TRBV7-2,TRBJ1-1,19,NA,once,TGTGCCAGCTCGCCCCCGGGCTGGGGGCGCGACGGGGGGTACACTGAAGCTTTCTTT,CASSPPGWGRDGGYTEAFF
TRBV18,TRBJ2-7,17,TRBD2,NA,TGTGCCAGCTCACCACTCCCGACTAGCGGAGCCACCTACGAGCAGTACTTC,CASSPLPTSGATYEQYF
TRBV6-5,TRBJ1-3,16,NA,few,TGTGCCAGCAGTTACGGGCAGCTATTCTCTGGAAACACCATATATTTT,CASSYGQLFSGNTIYF
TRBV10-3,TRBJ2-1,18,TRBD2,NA,TGTGCCATCAGTGAGACTAGCGGGAGGACGGCCCATTACAATGAGCAGTTCTTC,CAISETSGRTAHYNEQFF
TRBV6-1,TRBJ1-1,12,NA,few,TGTGCCAGCAGTGAAGTTCTAGGAGGAGCTTTCTTT,CASSEVLGGAFF
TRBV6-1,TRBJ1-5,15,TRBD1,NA,TGTGCCAGCAGTGACGGACAGGGGGCCCATCAGCCCCAGCATTTT,CASSDGQGAHQPQHF
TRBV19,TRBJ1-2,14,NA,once,TGTGCCAGTAGTATTCCCCCCGCGCGGCATGGCTACACCTTC,CASSIPPARHGYTF
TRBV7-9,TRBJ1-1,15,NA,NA,TGTGCCAGCAGCTTACACGGGGTCTCGGACACTGAAGCTTTCTTT,CASSLHGVSDTEAFF
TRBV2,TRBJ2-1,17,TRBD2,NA,TGTGCCCTCCGGGGGGAGACTAGCGGGTACACTTACAATGAGCAGTTCTTC,CALRGETSGYTYNEQFF
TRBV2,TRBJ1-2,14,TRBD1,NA,TGTGCCACCAACCGAGACAGGGCCAACTATGGCTACACCTTC,CATNRDRANYGYTF
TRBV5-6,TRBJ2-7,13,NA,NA,TGTGCCAGCAGCTTTGGGCTCTCCTACGAGCAGTACTTC,CASSFGLSYEQYF
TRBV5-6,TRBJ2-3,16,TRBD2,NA,TGTGCCAGCAGCTTGTACCGCGGGAGGGCCATAAATACGCAGTATTTT,CASSLYRGRAINTQYF